The 17 T cell receptor beta chains below were found in one sample sequenced in a study of T-cell memory formation after mild COVID-19. Via MiXCR, TCRdb re-called the 5' RACE reads, giving one row per CDR3 protein. This sample has about 400,000 distinct CDR3 sequences, with 15% to 20% found just once. Sequencing was performed on PBMCs or a T cell subset sorted from them (not recorded which). The receptors derive from a young man who had mild COVID-19 (a few samples of this study predate the infection). Cell type and time point are not known.

V and J are TRBV5-6 and TRBJ2-5; 11 nucleotides match TRBD2. This CDR3 has 16 amino acids. V was clipped by 4 bases and J by 1 base; unmatched bases: 6. The germline gives CDR1 SGHDT, CDR2 YYEEEE. The CDR3 here is CASSALSGGAQETQYF. CDR3 coding DNA: TGTGCCAGCAGCGCCCTTAGCGGGGGGGCCCAAGAGACCCAGTACTTC.

This clonotype was counted only a few times. The V call is TRBV6-4, the J call TRBJ2-1, with 8 bases matching TRBD1. The CDR3 consists of 15 residues. Germline CDR1 and CDR2: MRHNA and SNTAGT. The J segment lost 8 bases and the V segment lost 5 bases, leaving 11 bases of the junction unmatched. The CDR3 is CASSRSGQANDEQFF. The CDR3 nucleotides read TGTGCCAGCAGTCGCTCGGGACAGGCAAACGATGAGCAGTTCTTC.

The chain uses TRBV20-1 and TRBJ1-2; 7 bases fit TRBD1. The ends lost 6 bases at V and 4 bases at J; junction bases unmatched: 8. Germline CDR1 is DFQATT and CDR2 is SNEGSKA (reference sequence). The CDR3 runs to 13 residues. CDR3 sequence reads: CSATGTVGYGYTF. The CDR3 DNA reads as TGCAGTGCAACCGGGACAGTGGGCTATGGCTACACCTTC.

This clonotype appeared a few times. This rearrangement joins TRBV5-1 to TRBJ2-5; D may be TRBD1 (6 bases). Germline V gives CDR1 SGHRS, CDR2 YFSETQ. Trimming pared 5 bases from V and 1 base from J, leaving 15 bases between. The CDR3 totals 15 residues. This CDR3 reads CASRPSGAPQETQYF. CDR3 DNA sequence: TGCGCCAGCAGACCGTCAGGGGCCCCCCAAGAGACCCAGTACTTC.

This clonotype came up a few times. CDR3: CASSTGIPLHF. In DNA form, the CDR3 reads TGTGCCAGCTCCACGGGGATACCCCTCCACTTT. The chain has TRBV6-6 and TRBJ1-6; D ambiguous. Germline loops: CDR1 MNHNY, CDR2 SVGAGI (reference sequence). The V end was cut by 8 bases, the J end by 12 bases, with 11 bases between. This CDR3 has 11 amino acids.

This clonotype has only a few counts. This chain links TRBV6-2 or TRBV6-3 with TRBJ2-5; D remains unclear. CDR1 is MNHEY and CDR2 is SVGEGT in the germline V gene. The CDR3 runs 12 residues. The V end lost 5 bases, the J end lost 5 bases, and 9 bases lay between the germline ends. The CDR3 region is CASSHPIETQYF. Here the CDR3 DNA reads TGTGCCAGCAGTCACCCGATCGAGACCCAGTACTTC.

This clonotype was seen at least ten times. The rearrangement joins TRBV7-6 to TRBJ2-3, with TRBD1 matching over 8 bases. The J segment lost 3 bases and the V segment lost 1 base, leaving 6 bases of the junction unmatched. The CDR3 loop spans 16 amino acids. The germline gives CDR1 SGHVS, CDR2 FNYEAQ. The CDR3 is CASSLGTGRFTDTQYF. CDR3 in DNA: TGTGCCAGCAGCTTAGGGACAGGGCGGTTTACAGATACGCAGTATTTT.

This chain links TRBV7-2 with TRBJ2-3; D perhaps matches TRBD2 (5 bases). The CDR3 sequence is 13 residues long. Germline-derived CDR1 and CDR2 are SGHTA and FQGNSA. The V gene lost 6 bases and the J gene lost 5 bases, with 12 bases spanning the gap. The CDR3: CASSSLVQDTQYF. As DNA, the CDR3 is TGTGCCAGCAGTTCACTAGTTCAAGATACGCAGTATTTT.

This clonotype was picked up many times. V and J are TRBV7-3 and TRBJ2-1, with a weak D call TRBD2 (6 bases). The ends were cut back, 5 bases at V and 4 bases at J, with 9 bases in the middle. CDR3 length: 13 amino acids. From germline, CDR1 is SGHTA and CDR2 FQGTGA. CDR3: CASSQDYYNEQFF. The CDR3 nucleotides read TGTGCCAGCAGCCAGGACTATTACAATGAGCAGTTCTTC.

This clonotype was counted ten times or more. The chain employs TRBV4-1 and TRBJ2-2, with unresolved D. The germline V gene has CDR1 MGHRA and CDR2 YSYEKL. The CDR3 runs to 13 residues. Trimming pared 1 base from V and 7 bases from J, leaving 7 bases between. CDR3 sequence: CASSQVFDGELFF. In nucleotides, the CDR3 is TGCGCCAGCAGCCAAGTTTTCGACGGGGAGCTGTTTTTT.

This clonotype appeared a few times. The chain joins TRBV19 to TRBJ1-5, with unresolved D. Trimming shortened V by 3 bases and J by 4 bases, and 7 bases separated the two germline ends. The CDR3 has 13 amino acids. From germline, CDR1 is LNHDA and CDR2 SQIVND (reference sequence). CDR3 DNA sequence: TGTGCCAGTAGTATGCGAGGGAATCAGCCCCAGCATTTT. Protein: CASSMRGNQPQHF.

The chain is built from TRBV20-1 and TRBJ2-5, with 8 bases lining up with TRBD2. V shed 4 bases, J shed 2 bases, and the junction held 9 bases outside the gene matches. Germline V CDR1 and CDR2: DFQATT, SNEGSKA (reference sequence). The CDR3 covers 15 residues. In DNA, the CDR3 is TGCAGTGCTAACTTTCTTACTAGCGGACAAGAGACCCAGTACTTC. Its translation is CSANFLTSGQETQYF.

This clonotype has only a few counts. This chain connects TRBV5-4 to TRBJ2-5; 7 positions agree with TRBD1. CDR3 length: 14 amino acids. Germline CDR1 reads SGHNT; CDR2 reads YYREEE (reference sequence). V trimming: 4 bases; J trimming: 4 bases; junction bases outside the gene matches: 7. CDR3: CASSPTGSGETQYF. For the CDR3, the DNA is TGTGCCAGCAGCCCGACAGGGAGTGGAGAGACCCAGTACTTC.

V and J are TRBV20-1 and TRBJ1-1; D remains ambiguous. The CDR3 spans 14 residues. Germline V lookup: CDR1 DFQATT, CDR2 SNEGSKA (reference sequence). Trimming left V 6 bases short and J 0 bases short, with 14 bases between. The CDR3 reads CSALTGRLNTEAFF. Written as DNA, the CDR3 is TGCAGTGCCCTAACCGGTCGGTTGAACACTGAAGCTTTCTTT.

The chain couples TRBV14 to TRBJ1-5; D possibly corresponds to TRBD1 (6 bases). CDR3 length equals 14 residues. Per the germline V gene, CDR1 is SGHDN and CDR2 is FVKESK. V was cut by 8 bases and J by 4 bases, with 15 bases left in between. In nucleotides, the CDR3 is TGTGCCAGCCCGGCAGGGAGGGGGAATCAGCCCCAGCATTTT. This codes for CASPAGRGNQPQHF.

This clonotype was counted a few times. The chain employs TRBV10-2 and TRBJ2-2; 8 nucleotides align to TRBD2. The CDR3 contains 16 residues. Germline trimming cut 4 bases from V and 4 bases from J; bases unmatched to any gene: 8. Germline CDR1 is WSHSY and CDR2 is SAAADI. For the CDR3, the DNA is TGCGCCAGCAGTGGGCCCCAGCGGGGGCGCACCGGGGAGCTGTTTTTT. Amino acid sequence: CASSGPQRGRTGELFF.

This clonotype has ten or more counts. The rearrangement links TRBV5-1 to TRBJ2-1; a possible D gene is TRBD2 (5 bases). Germline V gives CDR1 SGHRS, CDR2 YFSETQ. The V and J ends lost 4 bases and 3 bases respectively, with 17 bases between them. The CDR3 totals 16 residues. The CDR3 sequence is CASSPGPRGFYNEQFF. Written as DNA, the CDR3 is TGCGCCAGCAGCCCCGGTCCCCGAGGGTTCTACAATGAGCAGTTCTTC.